This TCR beta chain was captured in a study of blood T cell repertoires in COVID-19. Study-level information: The origin of the acute and convalescent COVID-19 samples was the United States, Italy and Spain. PBMCs, B-cell-depleted T cells, or T cells were the source of the cDNA or gDNA that made up the material.

Original processing methods: Amplification of reference gene primers provided the estimated nucleated cell counts. Repertoires were generated with immunoSEQ multiplex PCR, while TCRdb's copy carries only in-frame clones and drops some. V, J and clone size reflect that table, while D and trimming were determined from the DNA. The data contain 150,000 or so clones, 70% to 90% of them singletons. V gave up 4 bases and J gave up 8 bases, with 17 bases separating them. The germline CDR1 and CDR2 sequences are SGHTA and FQGNSA. The CDR3 extends over 15 amino acids. The chain recombines TRBV7-2 with TRBJ2-2, with D perhaps matching TRBD2 (5 bases). This sequence originates from a woman in her 40s with active or convalescent COVID-19. The sample comprised peripheral blood. CDR3 DNA sequence: TGTGCCAGCAGCTACACTAGGCCGCCCGAGGGGGAGCTGTTTTTT. Residues: CASSYTRPPEGELFF.